These 12 T cell receptor beta chains originate from one sample sequenced in a study of T cell repertoires in cytomegalovirus infection (dated by TCRdb to the late 2010s). The listed sequencing device is Illumina HiSeq 1500. The public reads were reprocessed in TCRdb via fastp at Q25 and MiXCR, keeping in-frame beta chains. Each entry is one CDR3 protein sequence, shown with its most common DNA and genes. This sample comprises 250,000 to 300,000 distinct CDR3 sequences, 22% of them detected only once. The ten largest account for roughly 19% of the sample. No antigen has been identified for these receptors. The treatment or condition label here, explained by the study, means: in vitro stimulation with specific CMV peptide epitopes to enrich CMV-specific T cells. The material was cultured PBMCs, obtained from culture after CMV antigen stimulation. The receptors stem from a human donor in good health (CMV status not recorded). Some clones in this sample may be carry-over from other donors' samples.

This clonotype was seen more than once but under ten times. This chain links TRBV19 with TRBJ2-1, with 11 bases that match TRBD2. The CDR3 sequence is 12 residues long. The V gene's germline CDR1 is LNHDA and CDR2 SQIVND (reference sequence). The trim removed 7 bases at V and 10 bases at J, leaving 3 bases unmatched. CDR3 amino acids: CASTGTSGEQFF. CDR3 sequence (DNA): TGTGCCAGTACCGGGACTAGCGGAGAGCAGTTCTTC.

This clonotype has a count of ten or more. The rearrangement uses TRBV7-2 and TRBJ2-2; the D is unclear. The CDR3 runs 16 residues. The V end lost 5 bases, the J end lost 0 bases, and 13 bases lay between the germline ends. Germline lookup yields CDR1 SGHTA and CDR2 FQGNSA. CDR3 DNA: TGTGCCAGCAGCCGGCCGGAGATAACGAACACCGGGGAGCTGTTTTTT. Translation gives CASSRPEITNTGELFF.

This sequence joins TRBV6-2 or TRBV6-3 and TRBJ1-5, with D unresolved. CDR1 is MNHEY and CDR2 is SVGEGT in the germline V gene. V was pared by 7 bases and J by 3 bases, with 13 bases between. The length of the CDR3 is 14 residues. The CDR3 DNA follows: TGTGCCAGCACCCAGGTCCCATTCAATCAGCCCCAGCATTTT. The encoded protein is CASTQVPFNQPQHF.

This chain joins TRBV15 and TRBJ2-1; TRBD2 agrees at 9 bases. There are 15 residues in the CDR3. Germline V lookup: CDR1 LNHNV, CDR2 YYDKDF (reference sequence). V lost 0 bases and J lost 8; bases outside the gene matches: 5. CDR3 in DNA: TGTGCCACCAGCAGAGATCTAGCGGGAAGTTATGAGCAGTTCTTC. This gives the protein CATSRDLAGSYEQFF.

This chain connects TRBV6-6 to TRBJ1-4, with a weak D call TRBD1 (5 bases). There are 15 residues in the CDR3. V gave up 2 bases and J gave up 5 bases, with 12 bases separating them. The V gene's germline CDR1 is MNHNY and CDR2 SVGAGI (reference sequence). The CDR3 sequence is CASSYRQGFNEKLFF. The CDR3 region has the DNA TGTGCCAGCAGTTACCGTCAGGGTTTCAATGAAAAACTGTTTTTT.

This clonotype was counted a few times. This chain uses TRBV6-2 or TRBV6-3 with TRBJ2-2, with a weak D call TRBD2 (6 bases). Trimming cost V 8 bases and J 7 bases, with 17 bases left between them. Looked up from germline, CDR1 is MNHEY and CDR2 is SVGEGT. This CDR3 region has 14 residues. This chain's CDR3 is CASESFGGLGELFF. DNA of the CDR3: TGTGCCAGCGAATCGTTTGGGGGACTCGGGGAGCTGTTTTTT.

This clonotype has a handful of counts. The chain couples TRBV7-9 to TRBJ2-3, with a possible D match to TRBD2 (6 bases). Trimming cost V 5 bases and J 2 bases, with 17 bases left between them. Germline assignment: CDR1 SEHNR and CDR2 FQNEAQ (reference sequence). The CDR3 covers 16 residues. CDR3: CASSPYVTRTTDTQYF. DNA for the CDR3: TGTGCCAGCAGCCCCTACGTGACTAGAACCACAGATACGCAGTATTTT.

This rearrangement joins TRBV6-2 or TRBV6-3 to TRBJ2-1; TRBD2 matches 13 bases. Unmatched junction bases numbered 10, after V lost 4 bases and J lost 7 bases. The CDR3 is 17 residues long. CDR1 is MNHEY and CDR2 is SVGEGT in the germline V gene. The chain's CDR3 is CASSWAAGLAGSNEQFF. The CDR3 DNA follows: TGTGCCAGCAGTTGGGCCGCGGGACTAGCGGGGTCGAATGAGCAGTTCTTC.

J is TRBJ1-3 and V is TRBV7-2; no clear D gene. Trimming took 4 bases from V and 4 from J, leaving 8 bases between them. Germline V lookup: CDR1 SGHTA, CDR2 FQGNSA. The CDR3 consists of 13 residues. CDR3 sequence (DNA): TGTGCCAGCAGCTCAGGAAGCGGAAACACCATATATTTT. Encoded protein: CASSSGSGNTIYF. The complete variable domain, with remaining parts taken from reference TRBV7-2 and TRBJ1-3, reads GAGVSQSPSNKVTEKGKDVELRCDPISGHTALYWYRQSLGQGLEFLIYFQGNSAPDKSGLPSDRFSAERTGGSVSTLTIQRTQQEDSAVYLCASSSGSGNTIYFGEGSWLTVV.

The table lists this clonotype with many counts. The rearrangement uses TRBV7-9 and TRBJ2-1; TRBD2 agrees at 13 bases. The CDR3 loop spans 18 amino acids. Germline CDR1 and CDR2: SEHNR and FQNEAQ (reference sequence). Trimming at V came to 3 bases and at J to 9 bases, leaving 14 bases not matched to a gene. The CDR3 region is CASSFKTSGRAGRGEQFF. The DNA of the CDR3 is TGTGCCAGCAGCTTCAAAACTAGCGGGAGGGCCGGTCGGGGTGAGCAGTTCTTC.

The V and J genes are TRBV7-3 and TRBJ2-7; TRBD2 might be the D (5 bases). V lost 2 bases and J 4 bases, leaving 12 bases between the germline ends. There are 14 residues in the CDR3. Per germline, CDR1 SGHTA and CDR2 FQGTGA. The CDR3 DNA reads as TGTGCCAGCAGCTTATTTCTAGCTCCATACGAGCAGTACTTC. Translated: CASSLFLAPYEQYF.

Only a few counts were recorded for this clonotype. The rearrangement joins TRBV4-1 to TRBJ1-3; possibly TRBD1 for D (6 bases). Germline lookup yields CDR1 MGHRA and CDR2 YSYEKL. V lost 0 bases and J lost 3, with 15 bases in between. The CDR3 consists of 17 residues. The CDR3 nucleotides read TGCGCCAGCAGCCAAGAAAAGGCCAGGGGCTTTGGAAACACCATATATTTT. Translated: CASSQEKARGFGNTIYF.